This paragraph covers one TCR beta chain sequence. TCRdb fed the reads into MiXCR, producing one record per CDR3 protein. The data show 740,000 or so distinct CDR3 sequences, under 40% seen once. This sample is part of a study of T cell repertoires in cytomegalovirus infection. What was sequenced was PBMCs. The sequence came from a human donor in good health (CMV status not recorded). Some clones in this sample may be carry-over from other donors' samples.

DNA of the CDR3: TGTGCCAGCAGTCCAGGGCGCGGAAAACTGTTTTTT. Translating it yields CASSPGRGKLFF. The chain has TRBV28 and TRBJ1-4, with D perhaps TRBD1 (5 bases). The V and J ends lost 5 bases and 10 bases respectively, with 11 bases between them. Germline values: CDR1 MDHEN, CDR2 SYDVKM. The CDR3 covers 12 residues.